Listed below are T cell receptor beta chains from one sample, sequenced in a study of control samples from healthy donors and cancer patients. Some clones are missing from TCRdb's copy, which holds only in-frame ones; the method was immunoSEQ multiplex PCR. Here the sample spans some 150,000 clones, roughly 94% being singletons. The sequenced material came from PBMCs. Source of these receptors: a man aged 55 to 70 with colorectal cancer. Both conserved end residues are part of each CDR3. D genes are given only for firm matches. Clone size, where shown, is once, few, many, or a class for clones that have expanded.

cdr3_aa: CASSIDRQGQGNTGELFF
cdr3_nt: TGTGCCAGTAGTATAGATCGCCAGGGACAGGGGAACACCGGGGAGCTGTTTTTT
clone_size: -
j_call: TRBJ2-2
d_call: TRBD1
v_call: TRBV19

cdr3_aa: CASSEARIGGSAFF
cdr3_nt: TGTGCCAGCAGTGAAGCGCGTATAGGGGGGTCGGCTTTCTTT
clone_size: -
j_call: TRBJ1-1
d_call: -
v_call: TRBV6-1

cdr3_aa: CASLDRGGSPLHF
cdr3_nt: TGTGCCAGTCTCGACAGGGGCGGTTCACCCCTCCACTTT
clone_size: -
j_call: TRBJ1-6
d_call: TRBD1
v_call: TRBV19

cdr3_aa: CASSIDVGQGAHPGTEAFF
cdr3_nt: TGTGCCAGTAGTATAGACGTGGGACAGGGGGCGCATCCGGGCACTGAAGCTTTCTTT
clone_size: -
j_call: TRBJ1-1
d_call: TRBD1
v_call: TRBV19

cdr3_aa: CASSLGREISYEQYF
cdr3_nt: TGTGCCAGCAGCTTAGGGCGCGAAATTTCTTACGAGCAGTACTTC
clone_size: -
j_call: TRBJ2-7
d_call: -
v_call: TRBV7-9

cdr3_aa: CASGMTVNTEAFF
cdr3_nt: TGCGCCAGCGGGATGACAGTGAACACTGAAGCTTTCTTT
clone_size: -
j_call: TRBJ1-1
d_call: -
v_call: TRBV5-1

cdr3_aa: CASSLDRVARGNTIYF
cdr3_nt: TGTGCCAGCAGCTTGGACCGGGTTGCGAGGGGAAACACCATATATTTT
clone_size: once
j_call: TRBJ1-3
d_call: -
v_call: TRBV7-9

cdr3_aa: CASSFDGGANNEQFF
cdr3_nt: TGTGCCAGCAGCTTTGACGGGGGGGCTAACAATGAGCAGTTCTTC
clone_size: -
j_call: TRBJ2-1
d_call: TRBD2
v_call: TRBV11-3

cdr3_aa: CAWSVRDSSISNQPQHF
cdr3_nt: TGTGCCTGGAGTGTGAGAGACAGCTCAATTAGCAATCAGCCCCAGCATTTT
clone_size: -
j_call: TRBJ1-5
d_call: -
v_call: TRBV30

cdr3_aa: CATRGKQVGGYTF
cdr3_nt: TGTGCCACCAGGGGGAAGCAGGTTGGAGGCTACACCTTC
clone_size: -
j_call: TRBJ1-2
d_call: -
v_call: TRBV24-1

cdr3_aa: CASSLALDGSGRAFF
cdr3_nt: TGTGCCAGCAGCTTAGCGTTGGACGGGAGTGGTCGAGCTTTCTTT
clone_size: -
j_call: TRBJ1-1
d_call: -
v_call: TRBV7-9

cdr3_aa: CASSYWADYEQYF
cdr3_nt: TGTGCCAGCAGTTACTGGGCCGACTACGAGCAGTACTTC
clone_size: -
j_call: TRBJ2-7
d_call: -
v_call: TRBV6-2/TRBV6-3

cdr3_aa: CASSFLARFNQPQHF
cdr3_nt: TGTGCCAGCAGTTTTTTGGCGAGATTCAATCAGCCCCAGCATTTT
clone_size: -
j_call: TRBJ1-5
d_call: -
v_call: TRBV27

cdr3_aa: CASSSHRGGYGYTF
cdr3_nt: TGTGCCAGCAGCTCCCACAGGGGTGGATATGGCTACACCTTC
clone_size: -
j_call: TRBJ1-2
d_call: TRBD1
v_call: TRBV7-2

cdr3_aa: CASSQRGGESEQFF
cdr3_nt: TGTGCCAGCAGTCAAAGGGGGGGAGAGAGTGAGCAGTTCTTC
clone_size: -
j_call: TRBJ2-1
d_call: -
v_call: TRBV6-6

cdr3_aa: CASIGGAGTGELFF
cdr3_nt: TGTGCCAGCATCGGGGGGGCCGGCACCGGGGAGCTGTTTTTT
clone_size: few
j_call: TRBJ2-2
d_call: TRBD2
v_call: TRBV27

cdr3_aa: CASSYTGGGFHHF
cdr3_nt: TGTGCCAGCAGTTACACAGGGGGAGGTTTCCACCACTTT
clone_size: -
j_call: TRBJ1-6
d_call: TRBD1
v_call: TRBV6-5

cdr3_aa: CASSPLSSGGSETQYF
cdr3_nt: TGTGCCAGCAGCCCGCTGTCTAGCGGGGGGTCGGAGACCCAGTACTTC
clone_size: -
j_call: TRBJ2-5
d_call: TRBD2
v_call: TRBV7-2

cdr3_aa: CASSPQNDRNKAFF
cdr3_nt: TGTGCCAGCAGTCCACAAAACGACAGGAACAAAGCTTTCTTT
clone_size: -
j_call: TRBJ1-1
d_call: -
v_call: TRBV6-2/TRBV6-3

cdr3_aa: CASSLGWGGSTEAFF
cdr3_nt: TGTGCCAGCAGTTTAGGTTGGGGGGGGTCCACTGAAGCTTTCTTT
clone_size: -
j_call: TRBJ1-1
d_call: -
v_call: TRBV27

cdr3_aa: CASRSTGINTEAFF
cdr3_nt: TGTGCCAGCAGATCAACAGGGATAAACACTGAAGCTTTCTTT
clone_size: -
j_call: TRBJ1-1
d_call: -
v_call: TRBV2

cdr3_aa: CASSLSRGGPYEQYF
cdr3_nt: TGTGCCAGCAGCTTGTCACGGGGGGGTCCCTACGAGCAGTACTTC
clone_size: -
j_call: TRBJ2-7
d_call: TRBD2
v_call: TRBV11-2

cdr3_aa: CASSGQSSNQPQHF
cdr3_nt: TGTGCCAGCAGTGGACAGTCTAGCAATCAGCCCCAGCATTTT
clone_size: -
j_call: TRBJ1-5
d_call: -
v_call: TRBV7-2

cdr3_aa: CASSIRRGSGELFF
cdr3_nt: TGTGCCAGTAGTATTAGGCGAGGGTCGGGGGAGCTGTTTTTT
clone_size: once
j_call: TRBJ2-2
d_call: -
v_call: TRBV19

cdr3_aa: CASSPGQASDTQYF
cdr3_nt: TGTGCCAGCTCCCCGGGACAGGCTTCAGATACGCAGTATTTT
clone_size: -
j_call: TRBJ2-3
d_call: TRBD1
v_call: TRBV6-5

cdr3_aa: CASSYSGTGGPDTQYF
cdr3_nt: TGTGCCAGCAGTTACTCGGGGACAGGGGGTCCAGATACGCAGTATTTT
clone_size: -
j_call: TRBJ2-3
d_call: TRBD1
v_call: TRBV6-5

cdr3_aa: CASSPRQGENSGNTIYF
cdr3_nt: TGTGCCAGCTCACCAAGACAGGGCGAGAATTCTGGAAACACCATATATTTT
clone_size: -
j_call: TRBJ1-3
d_call: TRBD1
v_call: TRBV18

cdr3_aa: CAISRGQGKYEQYF
cdr3_nt: TGTGCCATCAGTCGGGGACAGGGGAAATACGAGCAGTACTTC
clone_size: -
j_call: TRBJ2-7
d_call: TRBD1
v_call: TRBV10-3

cdr3_aa: CASSWETSGGADTQYF
cdr3_nt: TGTGCCAGCAGCTGGGAGACTAGCGGGGGGGCAGATACGCAGTATTTT
clone_size: -
j_call: TRBJ2-3
d_call: TRBD2
v_call: TRBV5-6

cdr3_aa: CASSQAVRYNEQFF
cdr3_nt: TGTGCCAGCAGCCAAGCCGTGCGCTACAATGAGCAGTTCTTC
clone_size: -
j_call: TRBJ2-1
d_call: -
v_call: TRBV14

cdr3_aa: CASSLASGTGSPLHF
cdr3_nt: TGCGCCAGCAGCTTGGCCTCGGGGACGGGTTCACCCCTCCACTTT
clone_size: -
j_call: TRBJ1-6
d_call: -
v_call: TRBV5-1

cdr3_aa: CASSLGGGPGDTQYF
cdr3_nt: TGTGCCAGCAGCCTAGGCGGGGGGCCCGGAGATACGCAGTATTTT
clone_size: -
j_call: TRBJ2-3
d_call: TRBD2
v_call: TRBV9

cdr3_aa: CASSEQANTEAFF
cdr3_nt: TGTGCCAGCAGTGAACAGGCGAACACTGAAGCTTTCTTT
clone_size: -
j_call: TRBJ1-1
d_call: -
v_call: TRBV6-1

cdr3_aa: CATSDPPNYEQYF
cdr3_nt: TGTGCCACCAGTGATCCCCCAAATTACGAGCAGTACTTC
clone_size: -
j_call: TRBJ2-7
d_call: -
v_call: TRBV24-1

cdr3_aa: CASSILWQNTEAFF
cdr3_nt: TGTGCCAGCAGTATCCTATGGCAGAACACTGAAGCTTTCTTT
clone_size: -
j_call: TRBJ1-1
d_call: -
v_call: TRBV28

cdr3_aa: CASSLAPPTEAFF
cdr3_nt: TGTGCCAGCAGTTTAGCCCCCCCAACTGAAGCTTTCTTT
clone_size: -
j_call: TRBJ1-1
d_call: -
v_call: TRBV12-3/TRBV12-4

cdr3_aa: CAISESWTSGVADTQYF
cdr3_nt: TGTGCCATCAGTGAGTCCTGGACTAGCGGGGTTGCAGATACGCAGTATTTT
clone_size: -
j_call: TRBJ2-3
d_call: TRBD2
v_call: TRBV10-3

cdr3_aa: CASSPWTSGNTIYF
cdr3_nt: TGTGCCAGCAGTCCGTGGACGTCGGGAAACACCATATATTTT
clone_size: -
j_call: TRBJ1-3
d_call: -
v_call: TRBV6-5

cdr3_aa: CACGLSTDTQYF
cdr3_nt: TGTGCCTGCGGACTGAGCACAGATACGCAGTATTTT
clone_size: -
j_call: TRBJ2-3
d_call: -
v_call: TRBV30

cdr3_aa: CASSLLGTGELFF
cdr3_nt: TGTGCCAGCAGCTTACTGGGAACCGGGGAGCTGTTTTTT
clone_size: -
j_call: TRBJ2-2
d_call: -
v_call: TRBV5-6

cdr3_aa: CASSLAVGTGYGYTF
cdr3_nt: TGTGCCAGCAGTTTGGCGGTTGGGACAGGCTATGGCTACACCTTC
clone_size: -
j_call: TRBJ1-2
d_call: TRBD1
v_call: TRBV28

cdr3_aa: CAWGTGPGEQYF
cdr3_nt: TGTGCCTGGGGTACAGGGCCGGGCGAGCAGTACTTC
clone_size: few
j_call: TRBJ2-7
d_call: -
v_call: TRBV30

cdr3_aa: CASSGGAVDNYGYTF
cdr3_nt: TGTGCCAGCAGTGGAGGGGCGGTGGATAACTATGGCTACACCTTC
clone_size: -
j_call: TRBJ1-2
d_call: -
v_call: TRBV25-1

cdr3_aa: CASSYGTGAKKLFF
cdr3_nt: TGTGCCAGCAGTTACGGGACAGGGGCAAAAAAACTGTTTTTT
clone_size: -
j_call: TRBJ1-4
d_call: TRBD1
v_call: TRBV6-2/TRBV6-3

cdr3_aa: CASSWGLSSTDTQYF
cdr3_nt: TGTGCCAGCAGCTGGGGGCTGTCCAGCACAGATACGCAGTATTTT
clone_size: -
j_call: TRBJ2-3
d_call: -
v_call: TRBV7-2

cdr3_aa: CASSLGGKGETQYF
cdr3_nt: TGTGCCAGCAGCTTAGGAGGGAAGGGTGAGACCCAGTACTTC
clone_size: -
j_call: TRBJ2-5
d_call: -
v_call: TRBV7-9

cdr3_aa: CASSDTTTGVSGYTF
cdr3_nt: TGTGCCAGCAGTGACACAACGACAGGGGTGTCTGGCTACACCTTC
clone_size: -
j_call: TRBJ1-2
d_call: TRBD1
v_call: TRBV6-4

cdr3_aa: CASRGEGRETQYF
cdr3_nt: TGTGCCAGCAGGGGGGAAGGCCGGGAGACCCAGTACTTC
clone_size: once
j_call: TRBJ2-5
d_call: -
v_call: TRBV6-5

cdr3_aa: CASSLEAGENYGYTF
cdr3_nt: TGCGCCAGCAGCTTGGAGGCAGGCGAAAACTATGGCTACACCTTC
clone_size: -
j_call: TRBJ1-2
d_call: -
v_call: TRBV5-1

cdr3_aa: CASRPRTGYYGYTF
cdr3_nt: TGTGCCAGTAGGCCCAGGACAGGGTACTATGGCTACACCTTC
clone_size: -
j_call: TRBJ1-2
d_call: TRBD1
v_call: TRBV19

cdr3_aa: CASSLGDRGRLFDEQFF
cdr3_nt: TGTGCCAGCAGCTTGGGGGACAGGGGGAGGTTGTTCGATGAGCAGTTCTTC
clone_size: -
j_call: TRBJ2-1
d_call: TRBD1
v_call: TRBV5-4

cdr3_aa: CASSLAVGGKKREQFF
cdr3_nt: TGTGCCAGCAGCTTAGCGGTGGGCGGGAAAAAGAGGGAGCAGTTCTTC
clone_size: -
j_call: TRBJ2-1
d_call: -
v_call: TRBV7-2

cdr3_aa: CASSLDVTSTDTQYF
cdr3_nt: TGTGCCAGCAGCTTAGACGTTACTAGCACAGATACGCAGTATTTT
clone_size: -
j_call: TRBJ2-3
d_call: -
v_call: TRBV7-9

cdr3_aa: CASRFRDRDNYGYTF
cdr3_nt: TGTGCAAGTCGCTTCCGGGACAGAGATAACTATGGCTACACCTTC
clone_size: -
j_call: TRBJ1-2
d_call: -
v_call: TRBV12-2

cdr3_aa: CASSFIGDEQFF
cdr3_nt: TGTGCCAGCAGCTTTATCGGCGATGAGCAGTTCTTC
clone_size: -
j_call: TRBJ2-1
d_call: -
v_call: TRBV7-9